The 17 T cell receptor beta chains below were found in one sample sequenced in a study of blood T cell repertoires in COVID-19. Generated by immunoSEQ multiplex PCR, the TCRdb table keeps only in-frame clones and is missing some. The data contain 250,000 to 300,000 clones, 75% to 90% of them seen just once; the ten biggest clones take up roughly 9%. Sequencing was performed on PBMCs or T cells enriched from blood (not recorded which). The receptors shown here come from a man aged 35 to 55 who had recovered from COVID-19.

The CDR3 DNA reads as TGTGCCAGCAGCCAAGAAAGCAGTTGGGCGAGCGGGGGTGCTAGCACAGATACGCAGTATTTT. Protein product: CASSQESSWASGGASTDTQYF. The chain couples TRBV3-1 (or the pseudogene TRBV3-2) to TRBJ2-3; 8 bases line up with TRBD2. From germline, CDR1 is LGHDT and CDR2 YNNKEL (reference sequence). The CDR3 sequence is 21 residues long. V was clipped by 0 bases and J by 0 bases; unmatched bases: 17.

This chain joins TRBV27 and TRBJ1-2; 12 bases are a match to TRBD1. The CDR3 totals 16 residues. Germline V CDR1 and CDR2: MNHEY, SMNVEV (reference sequence). V lost 2 bases to trimming and J lost 8 bases; unmatched junction nucleotides: 9. The CDR3 DNA sequence: TGTGCCAGCAGTTTAACCCCGGGACAGGGGGCGTTAGGCTACACCTTC. Translation: CASSLTPGQGALGYTF.

This chain links TRBV25-1 with TRBJ2-2, with unresolved D. Germline CDR1 is MGHDK and CDR2 is SYGVNS. The CDR3 is 14 residues long. Trimming removed 2 bases at V and 0 bases at J, with 4 bases between. The CDR3 reads CASSEQSNTGELFF. CDR3 nucleotide sequence: TGTGCCAGCAGTGAACAGTCGAACACCGGGGAGCTGTTTTTT.

This chain links TRBV7-9 with TRBJ2-2, with 10 bases aligning to TRBD1. Germline CDR1 reads SEHNR; CDR2 reads FQNEAQ (reference sequence). The CDR3 length is 15 residues. V was pared by 6 bases and J by 3 bases, with 4 bases of the junction left unmatched. CDR3 bases: TGTGCCAGCAGGGGACAGGGGTATGACACCGGGGAGCTGTTTTTT. Encoded protein: CASRGQGYDTGELFF.

CDR3 DNA: TGTGCCACCAGCAGCCCCCCGCCGGAGAGCATCTCTGGGGCCAACGTCCTGACTTTC. Residues: CATSSPPPESISGANVLTF. The rearrangement joins TRBV15 to TRBJ2-6, with D uncertain. Trimming took off 3 bases at V and 0 bases at J, with 18 bases between the two ends. The CDR3 is 19 residues long. Germline CDR1 LNHNV, CDR2 YYDKDF (reference sequence).

V and J are TRBV28 and TRBJ1-5; 7 bases are a match to TRBD1. CDR3 length: 12 residues. The ends lost 4 bases at V and 6 bases at J; junction bases unmatched: 0. Germline V gives CDR1 MDHEN, CDR2 SYDVKM. In nucleotides, the CDR3 is TGTGCCAGCAGTTCAGGGGGTCAGCCCCAGCATTTT. As protein: CASSSGGQPQHF. The variable domain in full, completed from reference TRBV28 and TRBJ1-5, reads DVKVTQSSRYLVKRTGEKVFLECVQDMDHENMFWYRQDPGLGLRLIYFSYDVKMKEKGDIPEGYSVSREKKERFSLILESASTNQTSMYLCASSSGGQPQHFGDGTRLSIL.

The chain combines TRBV5-6 with TRBJ1-4; TRBD1 matches at 10 bases. V trimming: 1 base; J trimming: 6 bases; junction bases outside the gene matches: 6. This CDR3 contains 16 residues. The V gene's germline CDR1 is SGHDT and CDR2 YYEEEE. The CDR3 bases are TGTGCCAGCAGCTTGCTGGGACAGGGGTCGGATGAAAAACTGTTTTTT. Residues: CASSLLGQGSDEKLFF.

The chain has TRBV15 and TRBJ1-1; TRBD1 matches 7 bases. Trimming removed 11 bases from V and 2 bases from J; junction bases left unmatched: 8. The CDR3 consists of 13 residues. The germline gives CDR1 LNHNV, CDR2 YYDKDF (reference sequence). The CDR3 reads CAARGTVNTEAFF. DNA of the CDR3: TGTGCCGCGAGGGGGACAGTAAACACTGAAGCTTTCTTT. Using reference TRBV15 and TRBJ1-1 for the parts outside the CDR3, the full variable domain is DAMVIQNPRYQVTQFGKPVTLSCSQTLNHNVMYWYQQKSSQAPKLLFHYYDKDFNNEADTPDNFQSRRPNTSFCFLDIRSPGLGDTAMYLCAARGTVNTEAFFGQGTRLTVV.

The chain uses TRBV13 and TRBJ2-7; D perhaps matches TRBD2 (6 bases). Trimming took 4 bases from V and 3 from J, leaving 19 bases between them. Germline-derived CDR1 and CDR2 are PRHDT and FYEKMQ (reference sequence). The CDR3 loop spans 16 amino acids. The CDR3 spells CASSSQAGSGSYEQYF. CDR3 coding DNA: TGTGCCAGCAGCTCCCAAGCGGGTAGTGGGAGCTACGAGCAGTACTTC.

The gene calls are TRBV3-1 (or the pseudogene TRBV3-2) and TRBJ1-6, with no clear D. CDR3 length: 14 residues. The V and J ends lost 4 bases and 2 bases respectively, with 6 bases between them. Germline loops: CDR1 LGHDT, CDR2 YNNKEL (reference sequence). CDR3 region: CASSPSPYNSPLHF. The CDR3 DNA reads TGTGCCAGCAGCCCCTCCCCCTATAATTCACCCCTCCACTTT.

The chain joins TRBV7-3 to TRBJ1-6; a weak D match, TRBD1 (6 bases). Trimming removed 5 bases from V and 8 bases from J, with 13 bases in between. The CDR3 length is 14 residues. Germline CDR1 SGHTA, CDR2 FQGTGA. The CDR3 loop is CASSHDRFDSPLHF. In DNA, the CDR3 is TGTGCCAGCAGCCACGACAGGTTTGATTCACCCCTCCACTTT.

The CDR3 protein is CSARRGGVAYEQFF. The CDR3 DNA sequence: TGCAGCGCCCGTCGGGGGGGGGTTGCTTATGAGCAGTTCTTC. The J gene is TRBJ2-1, the V gene TRBV29-1; TRBD2 agrees at 8 bases. V shed 7 bases, J shed 8 bases, and the junction held 13 bases outside the gene matches. The CDR3 totals 14 residues. Germline V gene lookup returns CDR1 SQVTM and CDR2 ANQGSEA.

The genes are TRBV27 and TRBJ2-7; 8 bases are a match to TRBD2. J lost 2 bases, V lost 0 bases, and 12 bases had no gene match. Germline loops: CDR1 MNHEY, CDR2 SMNVEV (reference sequence). The CDR3 consists of 18 residues. CDR3: CASSLSPSRLASTYEQYF. The DNA of the CDR3 is TGTGCCAGCAGTTTATCCCCCTCTCGACTAGCGTCGACCTACGAGCAGTACTTC.

This sequence joins TRBV2 and TRBJ1-2; D remains ambiguous. This CDR3 comprises 17 residues. Trimming stripped 0 bases from V and 8 bases from J, with 22 bases between. Germline V CDR1 and CDR2: SNHLY, FYNNEI. CDR3 bases: TGTGCCAGCAGTGAAGCTTTGATGGGTGGACTCCTGGGGGGCTACACCTTC. It yields the protein CASSEALMGGLLGGYTF.

The chain is built from TRBV6-5 and TRBJ1-1, with D maybe TRBD1 (5 bases). The V gene's germline CDR1 is MNHEY and CDR2 SVGAGI. Trimming removed 0 bases at V and 5 bases at J, with 10 bases between. There are 14 residues in the CDR3. CDR3 region: CASSYSSGGTEAFF. DNA of the CDR3: TGTGCCAGCAGTTACTCGAGCGGGGGGACTGAAGCTTTCTTT.

The rearrangement joins TRBV7-2 to TRBJ1-2; 7 bases are shared with TRBD1. The CDR3 has 16 residues. V gave up 3 bases and J gave up 3 bases; unmatched junction bases: 10. Germline CDR1 SGHTA, CDR2 FQGNSA. The chain's CDR3 is CASSLEDRPLDYGYTF. CDR3 bases: TGTGCCAGCAGCTTGGAGGACAGGCCCCTCGACTATGGCTACACCTTC.

The V gene is TRBV11-3, the J gene TRBJ1-1; D might be TRBD1 (6 bases). With 4 bases removed from V and 3 bases from J, the gap between germline ends came to 12 bases. This CDR3 comprises 14 residues. The V gene's germline CDR1 is SGHNT and CDR2 YENEEA. The CDR3 protein is CASSSTGLHTEAFF. DNA for the CDR3: TGTGCCAGCAGCTCCACAGGGCTGCACACTGAAGCTTTCTTT.